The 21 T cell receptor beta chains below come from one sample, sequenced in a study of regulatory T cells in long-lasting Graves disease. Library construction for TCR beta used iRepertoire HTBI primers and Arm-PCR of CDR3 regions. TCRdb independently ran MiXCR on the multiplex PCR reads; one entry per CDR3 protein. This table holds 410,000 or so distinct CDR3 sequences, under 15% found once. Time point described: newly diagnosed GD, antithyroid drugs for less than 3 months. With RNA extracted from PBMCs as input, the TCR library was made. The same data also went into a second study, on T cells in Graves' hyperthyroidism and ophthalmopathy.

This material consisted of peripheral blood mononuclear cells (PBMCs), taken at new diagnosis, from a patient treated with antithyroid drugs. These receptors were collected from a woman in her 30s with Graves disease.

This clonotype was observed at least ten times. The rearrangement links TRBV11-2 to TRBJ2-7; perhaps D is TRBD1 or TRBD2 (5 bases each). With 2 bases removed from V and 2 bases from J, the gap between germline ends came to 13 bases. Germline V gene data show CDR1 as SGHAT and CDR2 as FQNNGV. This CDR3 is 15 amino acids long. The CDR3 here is CASSLTPGGTYEQYF. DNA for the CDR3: TGTGCCAGCAGCTTAACCCCTGGGGGAACCTACGAGCAGTACTTC.

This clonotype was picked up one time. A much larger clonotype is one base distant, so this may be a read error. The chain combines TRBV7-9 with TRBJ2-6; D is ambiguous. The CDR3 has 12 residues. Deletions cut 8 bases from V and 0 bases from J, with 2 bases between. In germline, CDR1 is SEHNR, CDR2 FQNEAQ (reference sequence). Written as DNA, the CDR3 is TGTGCCAGCCCCTCTGGGGCCAACGTCCTGACTTTC. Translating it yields CASPSGANVLTF.

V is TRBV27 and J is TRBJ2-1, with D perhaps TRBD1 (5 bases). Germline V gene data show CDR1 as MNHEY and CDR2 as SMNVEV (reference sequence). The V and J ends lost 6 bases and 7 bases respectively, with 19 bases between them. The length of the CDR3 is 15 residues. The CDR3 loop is CASRTRYNTGNEQFF. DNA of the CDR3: TGTGCCAGCAGAACAAGATACAATACAGGAAATGAGCAGTTCTTC.

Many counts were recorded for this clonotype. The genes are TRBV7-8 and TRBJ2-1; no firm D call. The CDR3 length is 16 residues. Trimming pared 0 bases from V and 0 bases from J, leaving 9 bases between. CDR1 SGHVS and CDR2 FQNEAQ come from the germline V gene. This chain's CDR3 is CASSLARLRSYNEQFF. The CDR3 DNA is TGTGCCAGCAGCTTAGCGAGGCTCCGCTCCTACAATGAGCAGTTCTTC.

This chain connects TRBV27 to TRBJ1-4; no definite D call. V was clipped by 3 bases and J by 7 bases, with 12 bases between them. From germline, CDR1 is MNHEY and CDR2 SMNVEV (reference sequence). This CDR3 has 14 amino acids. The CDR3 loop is CASSLGWRGEKLFF. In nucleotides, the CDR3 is TGTGCCAGCAGTTTGGGGTGGCGGGGTGAAAAACTGTTTTTT.

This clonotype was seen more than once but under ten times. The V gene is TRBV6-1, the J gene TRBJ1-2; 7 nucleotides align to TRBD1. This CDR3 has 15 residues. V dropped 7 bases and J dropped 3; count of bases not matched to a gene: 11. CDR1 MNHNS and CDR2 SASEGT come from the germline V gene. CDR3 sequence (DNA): TGTGCCAGCAACCAACAGGGGCCCGACTACTATGGCTACACCTTC. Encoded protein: CASNQQGPDYYGYTF.

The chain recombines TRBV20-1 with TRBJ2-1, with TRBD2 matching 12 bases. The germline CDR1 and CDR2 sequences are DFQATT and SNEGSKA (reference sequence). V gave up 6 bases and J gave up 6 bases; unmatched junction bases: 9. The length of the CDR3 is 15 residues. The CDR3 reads CSARTSGTPGNEQFF. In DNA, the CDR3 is TGCAGTGCGCGGACTAGCGGGACCCCTGGCAATGAGCAGTTCTTC.

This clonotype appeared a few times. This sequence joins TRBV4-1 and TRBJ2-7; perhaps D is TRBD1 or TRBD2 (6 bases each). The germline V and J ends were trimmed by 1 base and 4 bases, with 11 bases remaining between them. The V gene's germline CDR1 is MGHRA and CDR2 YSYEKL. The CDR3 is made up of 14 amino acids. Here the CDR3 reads CASSQVGGKYEQYF. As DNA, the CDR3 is TGCGCCAGCAGCCAAGTAGGGGGGAAATACGAGCAGTACTTC.

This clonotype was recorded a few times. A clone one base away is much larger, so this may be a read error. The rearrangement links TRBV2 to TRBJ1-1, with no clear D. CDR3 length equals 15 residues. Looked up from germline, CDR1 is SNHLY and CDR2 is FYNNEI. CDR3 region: CAGSEGRQRNTEAFF. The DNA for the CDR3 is TGTGCCGGCAGTGAAGGGAGACAACGGAACACTGAAGCTTTCTTT.

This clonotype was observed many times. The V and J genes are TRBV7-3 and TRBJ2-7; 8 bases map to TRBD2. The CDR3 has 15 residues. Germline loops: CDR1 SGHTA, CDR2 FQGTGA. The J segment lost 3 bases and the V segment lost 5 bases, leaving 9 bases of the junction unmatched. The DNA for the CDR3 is TGTGCCAGCAGCCCCCAAGCGGGAGCGGGCTACGAGCAGTACTTC. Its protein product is CASSPQAGAGYEQYF.

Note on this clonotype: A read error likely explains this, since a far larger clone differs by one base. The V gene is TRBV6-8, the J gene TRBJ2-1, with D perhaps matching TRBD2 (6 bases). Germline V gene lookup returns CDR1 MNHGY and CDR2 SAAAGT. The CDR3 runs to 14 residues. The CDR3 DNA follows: TGTGCCGGCAGTTCCCCTTTGGAGGGGAATGAGCAGTTCTTC. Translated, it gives CAGSSPLEGNEQFF.

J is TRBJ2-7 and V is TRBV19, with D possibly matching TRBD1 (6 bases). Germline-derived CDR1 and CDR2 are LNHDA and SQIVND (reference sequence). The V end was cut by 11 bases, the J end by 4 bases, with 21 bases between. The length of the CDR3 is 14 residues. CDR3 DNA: TGTGCCTGTGCCCCCGGGACACACCTTTACGAGCAGTACTTC. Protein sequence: CACAPGTHLYEQYF.

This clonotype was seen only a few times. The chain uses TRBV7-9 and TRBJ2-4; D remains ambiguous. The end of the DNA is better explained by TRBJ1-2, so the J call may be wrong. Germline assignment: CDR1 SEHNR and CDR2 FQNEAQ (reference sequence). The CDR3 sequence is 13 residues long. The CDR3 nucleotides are TGTGCCAGCAGCCCAGAGACTATGTATGGCTACACCTTC. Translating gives CASSPETMYGYTF.

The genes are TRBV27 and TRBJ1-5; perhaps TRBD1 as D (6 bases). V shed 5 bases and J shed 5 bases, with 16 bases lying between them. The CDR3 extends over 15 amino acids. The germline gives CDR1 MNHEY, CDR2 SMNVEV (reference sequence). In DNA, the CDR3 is TGTGCCAGCAGTACAGGGTCGGGACCCCATCAGCCCCAGCATTTT. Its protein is CASSTGSGPHQPQHF.

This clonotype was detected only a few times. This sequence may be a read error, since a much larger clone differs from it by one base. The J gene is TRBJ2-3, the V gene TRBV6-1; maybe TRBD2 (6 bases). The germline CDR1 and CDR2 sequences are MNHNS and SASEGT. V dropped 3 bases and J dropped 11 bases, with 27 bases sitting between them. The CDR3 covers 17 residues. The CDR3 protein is CASSDHGMTSGLVKQYF. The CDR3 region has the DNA TGTGCCAGCAGTGATCACGGGATGACCAGCGGGCTTGTGAAGCAGTATTTT.

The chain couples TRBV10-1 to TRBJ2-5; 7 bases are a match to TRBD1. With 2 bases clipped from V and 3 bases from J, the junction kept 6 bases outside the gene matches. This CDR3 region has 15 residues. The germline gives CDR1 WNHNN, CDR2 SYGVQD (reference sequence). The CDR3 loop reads CASSEASTGKETQYF. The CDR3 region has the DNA TGCGCCAGCAGTGAGGCTTCGACAGGGAAAGAGACCCAGTACTTC.

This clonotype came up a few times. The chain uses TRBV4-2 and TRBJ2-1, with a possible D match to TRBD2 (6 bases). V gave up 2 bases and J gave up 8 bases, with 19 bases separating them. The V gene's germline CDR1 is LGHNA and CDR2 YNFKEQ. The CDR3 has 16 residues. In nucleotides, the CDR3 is TGTGCCAGCAGCCAACTCAACCCGGGGAAGCGGGATGAGCAGTTCTTC. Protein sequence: CASSQLNPGKRDEQFF.

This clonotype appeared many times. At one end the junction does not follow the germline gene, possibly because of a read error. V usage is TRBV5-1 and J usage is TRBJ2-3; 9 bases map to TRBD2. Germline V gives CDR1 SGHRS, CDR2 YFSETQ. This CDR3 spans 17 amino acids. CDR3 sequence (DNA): TGTGCCAGCAGCACCCCCCTAGCGGGGATACTCACAGATACGCAGTATTTT. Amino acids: CASSTPLAGILTDTQYF.

The DNA of the CDR3 is TGTGCCAGCAGCCCCGGGGGTATTTTGAACACTGAAGCTTTCTTT. This encodes CASSPGGILNTEAFF. The rearrangement links TRBV7-9 to TRBJ1-1; D is perhaps TRBD1 (5 bases). Trimming removed 5 bases from V and 0 bases from J, with 13 bases in between. The CDR3 sequence is 15 residues long. The germline CDR1 and CDR2 sequences are SEHNR and FQNEAQ (reference sequence).

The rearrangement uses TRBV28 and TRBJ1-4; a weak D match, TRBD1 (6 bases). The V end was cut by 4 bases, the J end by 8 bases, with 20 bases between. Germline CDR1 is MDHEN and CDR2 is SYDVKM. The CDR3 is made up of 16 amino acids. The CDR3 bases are TGTGCCAGCAGTTCCCCCTCGGGAGGGGGTCGGGAAAAACTGTTTTTT. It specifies CASSSPSGGGREKLFF.

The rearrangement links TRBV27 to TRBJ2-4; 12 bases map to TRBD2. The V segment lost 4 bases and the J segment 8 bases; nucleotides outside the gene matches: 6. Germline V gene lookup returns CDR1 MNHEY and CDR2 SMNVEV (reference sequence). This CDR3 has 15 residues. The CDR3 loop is CASSSLAGGGYIQYF. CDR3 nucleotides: TGTGCCAGCAGTTCCCTAGCGGGAGGGGGATACATTCAGTACTTC.